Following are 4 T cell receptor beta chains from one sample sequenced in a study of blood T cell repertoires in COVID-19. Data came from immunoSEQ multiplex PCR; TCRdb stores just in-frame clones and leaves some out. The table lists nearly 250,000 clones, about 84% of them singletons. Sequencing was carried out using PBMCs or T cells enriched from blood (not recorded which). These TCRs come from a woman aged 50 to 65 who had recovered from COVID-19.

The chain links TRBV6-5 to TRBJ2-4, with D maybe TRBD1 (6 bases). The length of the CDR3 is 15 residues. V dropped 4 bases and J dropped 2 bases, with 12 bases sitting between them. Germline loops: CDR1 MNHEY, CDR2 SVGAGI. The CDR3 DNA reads TGTGCCAGCAGTTCGTCCGGGACAACCAAAAACATTCAGTACTTC. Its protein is CASSSSGTTKNIQYF.

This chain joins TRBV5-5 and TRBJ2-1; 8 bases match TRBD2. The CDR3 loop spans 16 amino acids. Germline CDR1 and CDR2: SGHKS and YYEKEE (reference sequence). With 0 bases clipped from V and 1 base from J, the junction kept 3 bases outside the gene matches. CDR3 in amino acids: CASSLALAGSYNEQFF. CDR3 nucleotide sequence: TGTGCCAGCAGCTTGGCTTTAGCGGGGTCCTACAATGAGCAGTTCTTC.

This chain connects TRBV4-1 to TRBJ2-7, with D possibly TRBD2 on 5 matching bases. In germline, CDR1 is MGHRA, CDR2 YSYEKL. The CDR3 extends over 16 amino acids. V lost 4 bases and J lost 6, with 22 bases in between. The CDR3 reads CASSRLVTDFRGEQYF. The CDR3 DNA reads TGCGCCAGCAGCCGCCTTGTTACTGACTTCCGGGGCGAGCAGTACTTC.

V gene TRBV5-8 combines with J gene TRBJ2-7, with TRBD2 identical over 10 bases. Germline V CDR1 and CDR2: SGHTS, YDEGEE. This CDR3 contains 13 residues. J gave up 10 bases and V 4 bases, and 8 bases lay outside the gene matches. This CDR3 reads CASSPKSGRVQYF. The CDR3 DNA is TGTGCCAGCAGCCCGAAGAGCGGGAGGGTTCAGTACTTC.